The source of this T cell receptor (beta chain) is a study of technical replicates of blood from a few donors. The data were produced by immunoSEQ multiplex PCR, yet TCRdb's version contains in-frame clones alone and is incomplete. The profile shows more than 65,000 clones, over 70% of them singletons. The CDR3 has 14 residues. Trimming left V 5 bases short and J 4 bases short, with 15 bases between. Germline-derived CDR1 and CDR2 are SSHAT and FNYEAQ (reference sequence). The TCR was taken from a human donor in good health. Some clones in this sample may be carry-over from other donors' samples. The V call is TRBV7-7, the J call TRBJ2-7; D is perhaps TRBD1 (5 bases). The sample comprised PBMCs. The CDR3 loop is CASSPGGRVYEQYF. CDR3 sequence (DNA): TGTGCCAGCAGCCCCGGCGGCAGGGTGTACGAGCAGTACTTC.